This T cell receptor beta chain appears in the sequencing data of a study of cytomegalovirus exposure and HLA in healthy donors. At the level of the study: In terms of ancestry, the Caucasian-associated cluster contained around 79% of the approximately 430 genotyped donors.

Study observations and caveats: Later analysis associated a missense DCLRE1C variant with TCR beta V- and J-gene trimming.

PCR was performed using 60 Vbeta and 13 Jbeta primers. Produced via immunoSEQ multiplex PCR; TCRdb's table is partial and in-frame only. Of around 150,000 clones detected, 60% to 85% appear once; the ten largest clones hold nearly 7%. CDR1 and CDR2 (germline): MNHEY, SMNVEV (reference sequence). V lost 6 bases to trimming and J lost 5 bases; unmatched junction nucleotides: 3. The CDR3 totals 12 residues. For this clone: Its matching antigen is unknown.

This chain uses TRBV27 with TRBJ1-1; 7 nucleotides line up with TRBD1. The TCR originated in a man between 35 and 55 years old in good health and CMV-seropositive. The material sequenced was PBMCs. The CDR3 bases are TGTGCCAGCAGCCAGGGGGGAACTGAAGCTTTCTTT. Residues: CASSQGGTEAFF.